Sequencing of this T cell receptor beta chain was carried out in a study of tumor-infiltrating lymphocytes in localized non-small cell lung cancer. Study-wide results and limits: T-cell fraction did not differ between immunotypes IM1 and IM2.

Some clones are missing from TCRdb's copy, which holds only in-frame ones; the method was immunoSEQ multiplex PCR. The table records about 9,500 clones, about 78% of them present only once. As to this clone: Its antigen remains unidentified.

Trimming pared 5 bases from V and 7 bases from J, leaving 18 bases between. Germline lookup yields CDR1 WNHNN and CDR2 SYGVQD (reference sequence). CDR3 length: 14 residues. The sample consisted of lung tumor tissue. The TCR sequence derives from a human donor with non-small cell lung cancer. The gene calls are TRBV10-1 and TRBJ2-7; D may match TRBD1 or TRBD2 (5 bases each). The CDR3 region is CASSQTGARGEQYF. CDR3 DNA: TGCGCCAGCAGTCAAACCGGGGCCCGAGGGGAGCAGTACTTC.